Given below is one T cell receptor beta chain in context. TCRdb used MiXCR to reprocess the 5' RACE reads, holding one entry per CDR3 protein. The sample has around 1.7 million distinct CDR3 sequences; around 29% are singletons. The germline V gene has CDR1 DFQATT and CDR2 SNEGSKA (reference sequence). The CDR3 runs to 15 residues. The V and J ends lost 5 bases and 2 bases, in that order; junction bases with no gene match: 6. This entry comes from a study of identical twins. The sample taken for sequencing was cord blood. The clonotype comes from a newborn girl in good health. The chain is built from TRBV20-1 and TRBJ2-2; 9 nucleotides line up with TRBD1. CDR3 sequence (DNA): TGCAGTGCTCCACGGACAGGGGTAAACACCGGGGAGCTGTTTTTT. It codes for CSAPRTGVNTGELFF.